This T cell receptor beta chain was recovered during a study of T cells in Graves' hyperthyroidism and ophthalmopathy. This clonotype showed up just a few times. The V end was cut by 4 bases, the J end by 5 bases, with 14 bases between. The CDR3 has 14 residues. The V gene's germline CDR1 is SGHDN and CDR2 FVKESK. The TCR beta CDR3 regions underwent amplification using RNA transcripts as the source. Primed by the HTBI set, a first-round RT-PCR was run on the TCR CDR3. TCRdb re-called the multiplex PCR reads with MiXCR, one entry per CDR3 protein. The table records hundreds of thousands of distinct CDR3 sequences, roughly 13% of them present only once. Ophthalmopathy patients had Clinical Activity Score at least 3, NOSPECS grade at least 4, duration under 3 months.

The receptor's source is a man between 50 and 59 years old with Graves' ophthalmopathy. V gene TRBV14 combines with J gene TRBJ2-5; D is undetermined. The sequenced material came from blood. CDR3 in DNA: TGTGCCAGCAGCCCCAGGTTGATGGTGGAGACCCAGTACTTC. This sequence encodes CASSPRLMVETQYF.